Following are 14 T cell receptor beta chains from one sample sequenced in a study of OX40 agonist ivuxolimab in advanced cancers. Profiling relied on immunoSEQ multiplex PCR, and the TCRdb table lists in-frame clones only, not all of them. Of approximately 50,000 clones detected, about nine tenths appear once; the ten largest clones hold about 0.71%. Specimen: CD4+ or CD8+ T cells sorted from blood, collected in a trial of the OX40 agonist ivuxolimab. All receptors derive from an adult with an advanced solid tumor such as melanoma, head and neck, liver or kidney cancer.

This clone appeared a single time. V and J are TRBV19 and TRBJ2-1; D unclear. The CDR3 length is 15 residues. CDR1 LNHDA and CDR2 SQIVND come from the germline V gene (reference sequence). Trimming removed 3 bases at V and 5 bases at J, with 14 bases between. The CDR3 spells CASSISFASNNEQFF. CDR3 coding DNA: TGTGCCAGTAGTATTAGCTTTGCATCGAACAATGAGCAGTTCTTC.

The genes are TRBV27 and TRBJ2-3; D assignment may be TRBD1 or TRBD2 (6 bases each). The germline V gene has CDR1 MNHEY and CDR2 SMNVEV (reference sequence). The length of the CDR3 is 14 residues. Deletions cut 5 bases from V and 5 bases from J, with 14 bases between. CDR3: CASSPAEGEDTQYF. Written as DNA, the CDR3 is TGTGCCAGCAGTCCAGCGGAGGGGGAAGATACGCAGTATTTT.

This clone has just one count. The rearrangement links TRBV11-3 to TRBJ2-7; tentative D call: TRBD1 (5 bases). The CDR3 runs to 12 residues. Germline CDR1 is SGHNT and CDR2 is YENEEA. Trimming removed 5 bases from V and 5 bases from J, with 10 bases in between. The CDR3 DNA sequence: TGTGCCAGCAGCGGAGCACAGGACGAGCAGTACTTC. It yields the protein CASSGAQDEQYF.

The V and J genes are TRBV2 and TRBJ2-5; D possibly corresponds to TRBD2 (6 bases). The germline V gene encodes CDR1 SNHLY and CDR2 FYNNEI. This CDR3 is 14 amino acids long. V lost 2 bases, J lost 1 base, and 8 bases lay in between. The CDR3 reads CASSEQRAQETQYF. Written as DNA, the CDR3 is TGTGCCAGCAGTGAACAGCGGGCCCAAGAGACCCAGTACTTC. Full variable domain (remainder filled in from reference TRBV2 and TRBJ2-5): EPEVTQTPSHQVTQMGQEVILRCVPISNHLYFYWYRQILGQKVEFLVSFYNNEISEKSEIFDDQFSVERPDGSNFTLKIRSTKLEDSAMYFCASSEQRAQETQYFGPGTRLLVL.

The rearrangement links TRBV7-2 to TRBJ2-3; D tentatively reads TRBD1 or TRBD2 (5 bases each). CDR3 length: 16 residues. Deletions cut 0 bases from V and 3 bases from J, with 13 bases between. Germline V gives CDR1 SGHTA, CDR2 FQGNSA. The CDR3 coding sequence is TGTGCCAGCAGCTTAGCCCCATCATGGGGGACAGATACGCAGTATTTT. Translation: CASSLAPSWGTDTQYF.

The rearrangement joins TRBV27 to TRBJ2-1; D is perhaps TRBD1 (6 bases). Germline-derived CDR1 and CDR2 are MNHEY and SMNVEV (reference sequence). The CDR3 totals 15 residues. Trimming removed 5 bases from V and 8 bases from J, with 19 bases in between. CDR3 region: CASSPPRGPTHEQFF. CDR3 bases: TGTGCCAGCAGTCCGCCCAGGGGCCCTACCCATGAGCAGTTCTTC.

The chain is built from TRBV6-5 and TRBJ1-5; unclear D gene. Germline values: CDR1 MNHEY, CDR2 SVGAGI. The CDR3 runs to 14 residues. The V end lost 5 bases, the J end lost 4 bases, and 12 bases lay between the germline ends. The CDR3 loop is CASSEDWKNQPQHF. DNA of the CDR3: TGTGCCAGCAGTGAAGACTGGAAAAATCAGCCCCAGCATTTT.

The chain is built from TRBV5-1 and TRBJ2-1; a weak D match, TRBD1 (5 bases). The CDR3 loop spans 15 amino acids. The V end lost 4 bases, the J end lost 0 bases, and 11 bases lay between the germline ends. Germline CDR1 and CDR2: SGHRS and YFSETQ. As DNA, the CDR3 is TGCGCCAGCAGCCTTGGACACAACTCCTACAATGAGCAGTTCTTC. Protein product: CASSLGHNSYNEQFF.

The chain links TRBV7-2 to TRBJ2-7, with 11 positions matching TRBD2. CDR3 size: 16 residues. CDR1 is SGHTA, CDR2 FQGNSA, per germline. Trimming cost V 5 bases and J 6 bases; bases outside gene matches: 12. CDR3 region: CASSPTIAGGPGEQYF. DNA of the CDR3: TGTGCCAGCAGCCCGACTATAGCGGGAGGGCCTGGCGAGCAGTACTTC. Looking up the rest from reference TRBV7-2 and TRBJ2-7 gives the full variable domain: GAGVSQSPSNKVTEKGKDVELRCDPISGHTALYWYRQSLGQGLEFLIYFQGNSAPDKSGLPSDRFSAERTGGSVSTLTIQRTQQEDSAVYLCASSPTIAGGPGEQYFGPGTRLTVT.

The DNA of the CDR3 is TGTGCCACCAGCAGAGTCCCAGAAAGCGAAAAACTGTTTTTT. Its translation: CATSRVPESEKLFF. The gene calls are TRBV15 and TRBJ1-4; D not certain. The CDR3 extends over 14 amino acids. CDR1 LNHNV and CDR2 YYDKDF come from the germline V gene (reference sequence). The V end was cut by 1 base, the J end by 8 bases, with 11 bases between.

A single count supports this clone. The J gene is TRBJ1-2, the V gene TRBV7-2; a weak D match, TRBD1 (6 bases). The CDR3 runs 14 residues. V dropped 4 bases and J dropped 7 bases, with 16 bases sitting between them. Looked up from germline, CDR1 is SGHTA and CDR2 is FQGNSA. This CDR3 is CASSSPGGAFGYTF. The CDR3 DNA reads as TGTGCCAGCAGCTCCCCTGGGGGGGCTTTTGGCTACACCTTC.

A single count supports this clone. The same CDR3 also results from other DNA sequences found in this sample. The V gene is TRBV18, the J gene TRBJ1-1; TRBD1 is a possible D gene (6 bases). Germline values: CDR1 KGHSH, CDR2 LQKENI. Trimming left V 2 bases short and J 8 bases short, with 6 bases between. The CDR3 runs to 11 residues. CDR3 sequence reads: CASSPDREAFF. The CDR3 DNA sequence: TGTGCCAGCTCACCAGACAGGGAAGCTTTCTTT.

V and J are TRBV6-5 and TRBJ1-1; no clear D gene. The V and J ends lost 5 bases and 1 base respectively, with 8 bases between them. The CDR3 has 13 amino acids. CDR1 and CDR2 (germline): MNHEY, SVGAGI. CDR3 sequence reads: CASSGTWNTEAFF. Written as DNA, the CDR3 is TGTGCCAGCAGTGGCACATGGAACACTGAAGCTTTCTTT.

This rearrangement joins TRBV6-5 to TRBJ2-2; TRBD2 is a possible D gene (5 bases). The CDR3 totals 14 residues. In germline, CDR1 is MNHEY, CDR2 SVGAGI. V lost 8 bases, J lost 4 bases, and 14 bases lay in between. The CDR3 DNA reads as TGTGCCAGCCGCGGAGGCGGAGGCACCGGGGAGCTGTTTTTT. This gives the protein CASRGGGGTGELFF.